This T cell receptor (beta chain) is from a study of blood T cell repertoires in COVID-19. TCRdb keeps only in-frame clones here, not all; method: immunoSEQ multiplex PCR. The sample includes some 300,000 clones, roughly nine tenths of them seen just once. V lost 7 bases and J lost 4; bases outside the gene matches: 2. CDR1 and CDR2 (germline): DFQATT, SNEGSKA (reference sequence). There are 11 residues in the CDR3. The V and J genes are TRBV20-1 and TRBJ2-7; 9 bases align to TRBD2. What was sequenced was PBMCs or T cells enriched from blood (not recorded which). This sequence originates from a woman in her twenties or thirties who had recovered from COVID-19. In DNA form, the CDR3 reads TGCAGTGGCGGGAGGGGATACGAGCAGTACTTC. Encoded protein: CSGGRGYEQYF.